What follows are 31 T cell receptor beta chains derived from one specimen sequenced in a study of T cell responses to AZD1222 COVID-19 vaccine. This table comes from immunoSEQ multiplex PCR, and its TCRdb copy is limited to in-frame clones, with some not included. This table has 150,000 to 200,000 clones, around 86% appearing once. Sequences were derived from peripheral blood, sampled on day 0 of MenACWY control vaccination. The origin of the receptors is an adult in good health.

The chain links TRBV5-5 to TRBJ1-1; no firm D call. V was trimmed by 2 bases and J by 0 bases, leaving 11 bases between them. The CDR3 totals 15 residues. Per germline, CDR1 SGHKS and CDR2 YYEKEE (reference sequence). In nucleotides, the CDR3 is TGTGCCAGCAGCTTTATAGCGCCTATGAACACTGAAGCTTTCTTT. It codes for CASSFIAPMNTEAFF.

The genes are TRBV5-6 and TRBJ2-3; 11 bases align to TRBD2. CDR3 length: 16 residues. In germline, CDR1 is SGHDT, CDR2 YYEEEE. Trimming removed 1 base from V and 5 bases from J; junction bases left unmatched: 6. The CDR3 coding sequence is TGTGCCAGCAGCTTGAAGACTAGCGGGACTGGAGATACGCAGTATTTT. Translation: CASSLKTSGTGDTQYF.

The genes are TRBV7-3 and TRBJ2-5, with 11 nucleotides matching TRBD2. Losses at the gene ends were 3 bases for V and 2 bases for J; bases not matched to a gene: 2. Looked up from germline, CDR1 is SGHTA and CDR2 is FQGTGA. The CDR3 consists of 15 residues. CDR3 coding DNA: TGTGCCAGCAGCTTGACTAGCGGGGTACAAGAGACCCAGTACTTC. It specifies CASSLTSGVQETQYF.

V and J are TRBV9 and TRBJ2-3, with TRBD2 matching 11 bases. The CDR3 has 15 amino acids. The germline V gene has CDR1 SGDLS and CDR2 YYNGEE. J gave up 1 base and V 3 bases, and 1 base lay outside the gene matches. CDR3 coding DNA: TGTGCCAGCAGCGAGACTAGCGGGGGCACAGATACGCAGTATTTT. Translating gives CASSETSGGTDTQYF.

This clone was seen only a few times. This chain links TRBV7-9 with TRBJ1-1, with D unclear. V gave up 3 bases and J gave up 1 base, with 9 bases separating them. The germline V gene encodes CDR1 SEHNR and CDR2 FQNEAQ (reference sequence). The CDR3 extends over 14 amino acids. The chain's CDR3 is CASSFGEGNTEAFF. The CDR3 region has the DNA TGTGCCAGCAGCTTCGGGGAGGGGAACACTGAAGCTTTCTTT.

The rearrangement links TRBV5-4 to TRBJ1-1; possibly TRBD1 for D (6 bases). The V and J ends lost 5 bases and 1 base respectively, with 18 bases between them. The V gene's germline CDR1 is SGHNT and CDR2 YYREEE (reference sequence). The CDR3 runs 16 residues. The CDR3 region is CASSLPPGQSNTEAFF. The CDR3 DNA is TGTGCCAGCAGTTTACCCCCCGGACAGTCGAACACTGAAGCTTTCTTT.

The V gene is TRBV6-5, the J gene TRBJ2-7, with D possibly matching TRBD2 (6 bases). This CDR3 is built from 14 residues. Trimming left V 9 bases short and J 6 bases short, with 21 bases between. The V gene's germline CDR1 is MNHEY and CDR2 SVGAGI. For the CDR3, the DNA is TGTGCCAGTACCGAAGCGGGTGGTAGGGCCGAGCAGTACTTC. Protein: CASTEAGGRAEQYF.

The gene calls are TRBV11-2 and TRBJ2-4, with D unresolved. Trimming took off 1 base at V and 2 bases at J, with 9 bases between the two ends. CDR3 length equals 15 residues. Germline V gene lookup returns CDR1 SGHAT and CDR2 FQNNGV. CDR3 region: CASSLGAVSKNIQYF. The CDR3 nucleotides read TGTGCCAGCAGCTTAGGTGCCGTTTCCAAAAACATTCAGTACTTC.

This clone was picked up a small number of times. The chain couples TRBV4-2 to TRBJ2-7, with D perhaps TRBD2 (5 bases). The V gene lost 0 bases and the J gene lost 0 bases, with 15 bases spanning the gap. CDR3 length: 17 residues. CDR1 and CDR2 from the germline V gene are LGHNA and YNFKEQ. The CDR3 protein is CASSQEGFGVSSYEQYF. The CDR3 coding sequence is TGTGCCAGCAGCCAAGAGGGTTTCGGGGTTTCCTCCTACGAGCAGTACTTC.

This chain connects TRBV18 to TRBJ2-1; 10 bases line up with TRBD1. V lost 4 bases and J lost 3; bases outside the gene matches: 3. The germline V gene has CDR1 KGHSH and CDR2 LQKENI. The CDR3 extends over 15 amino acids. The CDR3 bases are TGTGCCAGCTCACGGACAGGGGGTTTCTACAATGAGCAGTTCTTC. This gives the protein CASSRTGGFYNEQFF. The full variable domain, with the rest looked up from reference TRBV18 and TRBJ2-1, is NAGVMQNPRHLVRRRGQEARLRCSPMKGHSHVYWYRQLPEEGLKFMVYLQKENIIDESGMPKERFSAEFPKEGPSILRIQQVVRGDSAAYFCASSRTGGFYNEQFFGPGTRLTVL.

CDR3 sequence (DNA): TGTGCCAGCAGTCCGGAGCCCGGGGAGACCCAGTACTTC. Protein: CASSPEPGETQYF. The J gene is TRBJ2-5, the V gene TRBV6-5; D gene ambiguous. Trimming shortened V by 5 bases and J by 5 bases, and 12 bases separated the two germline ends. The CDR3 totals 13 residues. Per the germline V gene, CDR1 is MNHEY and CDR2 is SVGAGI.

The V call is TRBV4-1, the J call TRBJ1-2; D remains unclear. Trimming left V 0 bases short and J 5 bases short, with 13 bases between. There are 15 residues in the CDR3. Germline-derived CDR1 and CDR2 are MGHRA and YSYEKL. The CDR3 is CASSQDPGQIYGYTF. The CDR3 DNA reads TGCGCCAGCAGCCAAGATCCTGGCCAGATTTATGGCTACACCTTC.

The chain carries TRBV2 and TRBJ1-4; 9 nucleotides align to TRBD1. Germline-derived CDR1 and CDR2 are SNHLY and FYNNEI. V gave up 7 bases and J gave up 5 bases; unmatched junction bases: 5. This CDR3 spans 14 amino acids. Here the CDR3 reads CASKGTGWNEKLFF. CDR3 DNA sequence: TGTGCCAGCAAGGGGACAGGGTGGAATGAAAAACTGTTTTTT.

The rearrangement links TRBV28 to TRBJ2-3; tentative D call: TRBD1 (6 bases). V lost 4 bases, J lost 4 bases, and 12 bases lay in between. Germline CDR1 is MDHEN and CDR2 is SYDVKM. The CDR3 has 14 amino acids. CDR3 nucleotide sequence: TGTGCCAGCAGTTCGCTGTGGGGGCCAGATACGCAGTATTTT. It specifies CASSSLWGPDTQYF.

This chain joins TRBV7-6 and TRBJ2-2; 15 positions agree with TRBD2. Germline V gene data show CDR1 as SGHVS and CDR2 as FNYEAQ. The CDR3 extends over 19 amino acids. V lost 2 bases to trimming and J lost 1 base; unmatched junction nucleotides: 5. The CDR3 region has the DNA TGTGCCAGCAGCTTAAATGCGGGACTAGCGGGGGGGAACACCGGGGAGCTGTTTTTT. Protein: CASSLNAGLAGGNTGELFF.

This sequence joins TRBV5-1 and TRBJ2-7; TRBD1 matches 7 bases. V gave up 2 bases and J gave up 0 bases; unmatched junction bases: 14. The CDR3 is 18 amino acids. From germline, CDR1 is SGHRS and CDR2 YFSETQ. The CDR3 reads CASSFFPPGQRTSYEQYF. The CDR3 DNA sequence: TGCGCCAGCAGCTTTTTCCCTCCGGGACAGCGAACCTCCTACGAGCAGTACTTC.

This clone was seen ten or more times. The chain is built from TRBV20-1 and TRBJ1-1; no firm D call. Germline CDR1 and CDR2: DFQATT and SNEGSKA (reference sequence). The length of the CDR3 is 12 residues. V was clipped by 3 bases and J by 4 bases, with 9 bases between them. The CDR3 bases are TGCAGTGCTAGTCTGGGGAGCACTGAAGCTTTCTTT. It specifies CSASLGSTEAFF.

V and J are TRBV7-8 and TRBJ2-5; 8 bases line up with TRBD1. Germline V CDR1 and CDR2: SGHVS, FQNEAQ. The CDR3 is made up of 13 amino acids. Losses at the gene ends were 4 bases for V and 4 bases for J; bases not matched to a gene: 2. CDR3 loop: CASSSGQAETQYF. In DNA, the CDR3 is TGTGCCAGCAGCTCGGGACAGGCAGAGACCCAGTACTTC. The entire variable domain, with the rest obtained from reference TRBV7-8 and TRBJ2-5, is as follows: GAGVSQSPRYKVAKRGQDVALRCDPISGHVSLFWYQQALGQGPEFLTYFQNEAQLDKSGLPSDRFFAERPEGSVSTLKIQRTQQEDSAVYLCASSSGQAETQYFGPGTRLLVL.

The rearrangement joins TRBV3-1 (or the pseudogene TRBV3-2) to TRBJ2-7, with D possibly TRBD2 on 7 matching bases. Germline V CDR1 and CDR2: LGHDT, YNNKEL (reference sequence). The CDR3 covers 15 residues. V gave up 4 bases and J gave up 3 bases, with 16 bases separating them. CDR3 DNA: TGTGCCAGCAGCCCACTCCGGGGGGCCCGCTACGAGCAGTACTTC. It specifies CASSPLRGARYEQYF.

This clone has just a few counts. J is TRBJ1-5 and V is TRBV5-1; D remains ambiguous. The CDR3 contains 15 residues. Germline assignment: CDR1 SGHRS and CDR2 YFSETQ. The V gene lost 0 bases and the J gene lost 6 bases, with 13 bases spanning the gap. As DNA, the CDR3 is TGCGCCAGCAGCTTGGACCCGACAAGCGCTCAGCCCCAGCATTTT. It codes for CASSLDPTSAQPQHF.

This rearrangement joins TRBV2 to TRBJ2-7, with 11 bases fitting TRBD1. The V segment lost 7 bases and the J segment 7 bases; nucleotides outside the gene matches: 9. This CDR3 region has 14 residues. Germline CDR1 is SNHLY and CDR2 is FYNNEI. For the CDR3, the DNA is TGTGCCAGCACCACGAAGGACAGGGGGCGGGAGCAGTACTTC. It codes for CASTTKDRGREQYF. Full variable domain (rest looked up from reference TRBV2 and TRBJ2-7): EPEVTQTPSHQVTQMGQEVILRCVPISNHLYFYWYRQILGQKVEFLVSFYNNEISEKSEIFDDQFSVERPDGSNFTLKIRSTKLEDSAMYFCASTTKDRGREQYFGPGTRLTVT.

The chain recombines TRBV11-2 with TRBJ2-5, with D unclear. V lost 1 base and J lost 5, with 11 bases in between. The CDR3 consists of 14 residues. Germline CDR1 is SGHAT and CDR2 is FQNNGV. This chain's CDR3 is CASSLGDRPETQYF. The CDR3 DNA reads as TGTGCCAGCAGCTTAGGGGATAGACCCGAGACCCAGTACTTC.

This chain uses TRBV7-8 with TRBJ1-2, with D possibly matching TRBD1 (6 bases). V lost 2 bases to trimming and J lost 0 bases, with 10 bases between them. The CDR3 has 15 residues. Germline CDR1 and CDR2: SGHVS and FQNEAQ. The CDR3 DNA reads as TGTGCCAGCAGCTTATTGGACAGATCTAACTATGGCTACACCTTC. Its protein product is CASSLLDRSNYGYTF.

This clone was observed once. Here the CDR3 reads CASSQVPQETQYF. Written as DNA, the CDR3 is TGTGCCAGCAGCCAAGTCCCACAAGAGACCCAGTACTTC. The chain couples TRBV3-1 (or the pseudogene TRBV3-2) to TRBJ2-5; the D is unclear. The CDR3 covers 13 residues. CDR1 and CDR2 from the germline V gene are LGHDT and YNNKEL (reference sequence). Trimming took off 1 base at V and 2 bases at J, with 5 bases between the two ends.

The chain is built from TRBV11-2 and TRBJ2-7; 10 nucleotides match TRBD1. Germline V gene lookup returns CDR1 SGHAT and CDR2 FQNNGV. The V gene end was trimmed by 1 base and the J gene end by 1 base; junction bases not matched to a gene: 1. This CDR3 is built from 15 residues. DNA of the CDR3: TGTGCCAGCAGCTTAGGGACAGGGGGTTCCTACGAGCAGTACTTC. Its protein is CASSLGTGGSYEQYF.

This clone was counted a single time. The rearrangement uses TRBV28 and TRBJ1-5; D unresolved. Germline V lookup: CDR1 MDHEN, CDR2 SYDVKM. The CDR3 extends over 15 amino acids. The V end was cut by 6 bases, the J end by 1 base, with 13 bases between. The CDR3 DNA sequence: TGTGCCAGCAGGGACCCGGGCGAGAGCAATCAGCCCCAGCATTTT. This encodes CASRDPGESNQPQHF.

The chain has TRBV10-3 and TRBJ2-7; perhaps TRBD1 as D (5 bases). The CDR3 covers 10 residues. Trimming shortened V by 8 bases and J by 7 bases, and 9 bases separated the two germline ends. Germline V gene data show CDR1 as ENHRY and CDR2 as SYGVKD. The CDR3 nucleotides are TGTGCCATCGGGGCACGGGAGCAGTACTTC. Translation: CAIGAREQYF.

This chain links TRBV5-1 with TRBJ2-5; TRBD1 matches at 9 bases. J was trimmed by 5 bases and V by 2 bases; bases with no gene match: 7. The germline V gene has CDR1 SGHRS and CDR2 YFSETQ. The CDR3 has 15 amino acids. This chain's CDR3 is CASSFLDGTGETQYF. CDR3 nucleotides: TGCGCCAGCAGCTTTTTGGACGGGACAGGGGAGACCCAGTACTTC.

This chain joins TRBV12-3 or TRBV12-4 and TRBJ2-1; no reliable D call. CDR3 size: 10 residues. Trimming stripped 6 bases from V and 6 bases from J, with 3 bases between. DNA for the CDR3: TGTGCCAGCAGCCGCAATGAGCAGTTCTTC. Amino acids: CASSRNEQFF.

The V and J genes are TRBV5-6 and TRBJ2-7; TRBD2 aligns across 7 bases. The CDR3 runs 17 residues. J gave up 0 bases and V 4 bases, and 13 bases lay outside the gene matches. Germline CDR1 is SGHDT and CDR2 is YYEEEE. CDR3 DNA: TGTGCCAGCAGCCCGGGGAGGGAAGGTCCAGGCTCCTACGAGCAGTACTTC. This codes for CASSPGREGPGSYEQYF.

J is TRBJ1-5 and V is TRBV10-1; the D gene is possibly TRBD1 (5 bases). The CDR3 has 20 residues. V lost 10 bases and J 0 bases, leaving 31 bases between the germline ends. From germline, CDR1 is WNHNN and CDR2 SYGVQD (reference sequence). CDR3 protein: CANSALGGTLYAHSNQPQHF. The CDR3 DNA reads as TGCGCCAACTCGGCGCTCGGGGGAACTTTGTATGCCCATAGCAATCAGCCCCAGCATTTT.